This T cell receptor (beta chain) is from a study of cytomegalovirus exposure and HLA in healthy donors. PCR was performed using 60 Vbeta and 13 Jbeta primers. The protocol was immunoSEQ multiplex PCR, while the TCRdb copy is restricted to in-frame clones and leaves out a portion. The data contain under 200,000 clones, around 73% of them singletons. Healthy bone marrow donors made up the cohort. Remarks on this clone: The target antigen is unknown.

The CDR3 extends over 14 amino acids. CDR1 and CDR2 (germline): LNHDA, SQIVND (reference sequence). Trimming shortened V by 3 bases and J by 6 bases, and 9 bases separated the two germline ends. Study observations and caveats: Among TCR beta chains of equal frequency, HLA-associated ones were more clonally expanded in a later analysis. Testing in vitro showed a few CMV-associated chains specific for CMV antigens. Per a prior analysis, the majority of TCR beta V segments were productive roughly 87% or roughly 30% of the time.

Sequenced material: PBMCs. This TCR derives from a man in his sixties in good health and CMV-seronegative. The chain employs TRBV19 and TRBJ1-6; perhaps TRBD1 as D (5 bases). The CDR3, as DNA: TGTGCCAGTAGTATCCCACAGGTTAATTCACCCCTCCACTTT. This translates into CASSIPQVNSPLHF.